This T cell receptor (beta chain) was recorded in a study of cytomegalovirus exposure and HLA in healthy donors. Note on this clone: Its cognate antigen is unknown.

Overall study findings and caveats: The classifier reportedly diagnosed cytomegalovirus status with high sensitivity and specificity. Rare TCR sequences dominated, though some public TCRs recurred in many donors. A reported reduction in N-insertions relative to the roughly 670-donor mean was seen in an Asian-associated ancestry cluster in a later analysis. In a later analysis, a missense DCLRE1C variant was linked to TCR beta V- and J-gene trimming.

The PCR ran on 60 Vbeta and 13 Jbeta primers. TCRdb's table, derived via immunoSEQ multiplex PCR, lists solely in-frame clones and lacks some. The top ten hold approximately 1.4% of the sample, which has 150,000 to 200,000 clones, over 65% seen once. Sequencing input: PBMCs. This sequence originates from a man between 18 and 29 years old in good health and CMV-seronegative.

CDR3 in DNA: TGCGCCAGCAGCCAAGATCTCTCAGGCTACGAGCAGTACTTC. Protein product: CASSQDLSGYEQYF. The gene calls are TRBV4-1 and TRBJ2-7; D not certain. The V and J ends lost 0 bases and 3 bases respectively, with 9 bases between them. The CDR3 sequence is 14 residues long. Germline V lookup: CDR1 MGHRA, CDR2 YSYEKL.